This T cell receptor (beta chain) emerged from a study of shared clonotypes between healthy human individuals. General observations from the study: Larger estimated richness was generally seen in naive subsets than in memory subsets. It was the non-shared clonotypes that had lower generation probabilities than clonotypes shared by all four donors.

In regard to this clone: The antigen is unknown.

Clones were sequenced by immunoSEQ multiplex PCR, and TCRdb holds only the in-frame ones, with some missing. Among around 690,000 clones listed, 90% were seen once. Germline loops: CDR1 SGHTS, CDR2 YDEGEE. J gave up 0 bases and V 1 base, and 7 bases lay outside the gene matches. The CDR3 consists of 17 residues. Input material: memory CD8+ T cells from PBMCs. Sample subset: CD45RO+ cells pooled with CCR7-negative TemRA cells. The chain recombines TRBV5-8 with TRBJ1-3; the match to TRBD1 covers 7 bases. This clonotype was obtained from a young man in good health. Some clones in this sample may be carry-over from other donors' samples. CDR3 sequence: CASSLYLDRLSGNTIYF. The CDR3 DNA sequence: TGTGCCAGCAGCTTGTATTTGGACAGGCTCTCTGGAAACACCATATATTTT.